Each of the 19 T cell receptor beta chains below was sequenced from the same sample in a study of control samples from healthy donors and cancer patients. Generated by immunoSEQ multiplex PCR, the TCRdb table keeps only in-frame clones and is missing some. The repertoire has some 73,000 clones, 94% of them found once; the top ten carry under 7.5%. Sequencing was done on a sample of blood. These receptors were obtained from a woman between 35 and 50 years old in good health.

The J gene is TRBJ2-3, the V gene TRBV28; tentative D call: TRBD1 (6 bases). Looked up from germline, CDR1 is MDHEN and CDR2 is SYDVKM. With 5 bases removed from V and 0 bases from J, the gap between germline ends came to 30 bases. The CDR3 has 21 amino acids. The CDR3 nucleotides read TGTGCCAGCAGTGAACAGGGCCGGGGTTTCCGGAACGTTGAAAGCACAGATACGCAGTATTTT. It yields the protein CASSEQGRGFRNVESTDTQYF. Complete variable domain (other parts from reference TRBV28 and TRBJ2-3): DVKVTQSSRYLVKRTGEKVFLECVQDMDHENMFWYRQDPGLGLRLIYFSYDVKMKEKGDIPEGYSVSREKKERFSLILESASTNQTSMYLCASSEQGRGFRNVESTDTQYFGPGTRLTVL.

The chain joins TRBV6-2 or TRBV6-3 to TRBJ1-1; D unresolved. The CDR3 contains 14 residues. V lost 6 bases and J lost 1, with 12 bases in between. Germline V gene sequence: CDR1 MNHEY, CDR2 SVGEGT. The CDR3 here is CASSLVGQNTEAFF. As DNA, the CDR3 is TGTGCCAGCAGCCTCGTGGGCCAGAACACTGAAGCTTTCTTT.

This chain connects TRBV4-1 to TRBJ2-7; no clear D. V gave up 4 bases and J gave up 3 bases, with 13 bases separating them. This CDR3 has 14 residues. Germline loops: CDR1 MGHRA, CDR2 YSYEKL. CDR3 region: CASSPSTRNYEQYF. The CDR3 coding sequence is TGCGCCAGCAGCCCCAGTACCCGGAACTACGAGCAGTACTTC.

The chain uses TRBV7-9 and TRBJ2-2; 9 nucleotides align to TRBD2. Germline CDR1 SEHNR, CDR2 FQNEAQ (reference sequence). The CDR3 has 14 residues. Trimming at V came to 5 bases and at J to 6 bases, leaving 4 bases not matched to a gene. The CDR3 protein is CASSRTSDSGELFF. The DNA for the CDR3 is TGTGCCAGCAGCCGGACTAGCGATTCCGGGGAGCTGTTTTTT.

J is TRBJ2-7 and V is TRBV20-1; D assignment may be TRBD1 or TRBD2 (5 bases each). The germline gives CDR1 DFQATT, CDR2 SNEGSKA (reference sequence). V lost 1 base to trimming and J lost 6 bases, with 7 bases between them. The CDR3 loop spans 11 amino acids. DNA for the CDR3: TGCAGTGCTAGAGGGGGGTTCGAGCAGTACTTC. It codes for CSARGGFEQYF.

The chain combines TRBV5-1 with TRBJ1-4; no clear D gene. V gave up 3 bases and J gave up 4 bases, with 10 bases separating them. The CDR3 runs to 14 residues. CDR1 SGHRS and CDR2 YFSETQ come from the germline V gene. CDR3 in DNA: TGCGCCAGCAGCTCTGGACGGAATAATGAAAAACTGTTTTTT. It translates to CASSSGRNNEKLFF.

This chain joins TRBV6-5 and TRBJ1-1; possibly TRBD1 for D (6 bases). The CDR3 totals 15 residues. Trimming removed 0 bases at V and 2 bases at J, with 10 bases between. Germline CDR1 and CDR2: MNHEY and SVGAGI. DNA for the CDR3: TGTGCCAGCAGTTACTCAACAGGGCATAACACTGAAGCTTTCTTT. Encoded protein: CASSYSTGHNTEAFF.

This chain joins TRBV7-9 and TRBJ2-5; the match to TRBD2 covers 8 bases. CDR1 is SEHNR and CDR2 is FQNEAQ in the germline V gene (reference sequence). The CDR3 loop spans 14 amino acids. J lost 1 base, V lost 5 bases, and 3 bases had no gene match. CDR3 protein: CASSPGTSQETQYF. The CDR3 DNA is TGTGCCAGCAGCCCTGGGACTAGCCAAGAGACCCAGTACTTC.

The chain is built from TRBV27 and TRBJ2-1; D is ambiguous. This CDR3 spans 13 amino acids. The germline V and J ends were trimmed by 2 bases and 4 bases, with 6 bases remaining between them. CDR1 is MNHEY and CDR2 is SMNVEV in the germline V gene (reference sequence). CDR3 nucleotide sequence: TGTGCCAGCAGTTTAGAACTTTACAATGAGCAGTTCTTC. It specifies CASSLELYNEQFF.

This chain connects TRBV7-3 to TRBJ1-2; D is undetermined. From germline, CDR1 is SGHTA and CDR2 FQGTGA. The CDR3 is 13 amino acids. Trimming removed 3 bases from V and 6 bases from J, with 11 bases in between. CDR3 nucleotides: TGTGCCAGCAGCTTCTTCGGTGGTCATGGCTACACCTTC. Translating gives CASSFFGGHGYTF.

The V gene is TRBV11-2, the J gene TRBJ2-1; perhaps TRBD2 as D (5 bases). The CDR3 totals 11 residues. Germline V lookup: CDR1 SGHAT, CDR2 FQNNGV. The V end was cut by 5 bases, the J end by 12 bases, with 11 bases between. The chain's CDR3 is CASSRLSRQFF. DNA for the CDR3: TGTGCCAGCAGCCGACTATCCCGGCAGTTCTTC.

This rearrangement joins TRBV12-3 or TRBV12-4 to TRBJ1-1, with D possibly matching TRBD1 (5 bases). The ends were cut back, 8 bases at V and 7 bases at J, with 14 bases in the middle. CDR3 length: 12 amino acids. The CDR3 DNA is TGTGCCAGCCAGCTTCGGGGGGTTGAAGCTTTCTTT. Translating it yields CASQLRGVEAFF.

V is TRBV7-8 and J is TRBJ1-3; D remains unclear. V lost 1 base and J lost 4, with 8 bases in between. The CDR3 has 14 residues. Per germline, CDR1 SGHVS and CDR2 FQNEAQ. The CDR3 protein is CASSLGMQGNTIYF. The CDR3 DNA follows: TGTGCCAGCAGCTTAGGGATGCAAGGAAACACCATATATTTT.

The chain combines TRBV2 with TRBJ1-4; D call uncertain. Trimming removed 8 bases at V and 0 bases at J, with 10 bases between. There are 14 residues in the CDR3. In germline, CDR1 is SNHLY, CDR2 FYNNEI. CDR3: CASGLGSTNEKLFF. Here the CDR3 DNA reads TGTGCCAGCGGGTTAGGCTCAACTAATGAAAAACTGTTTTTT.

This chain uses TRBV7-2 with TRBJ2-4; D is uncertain. The CDR3 is 14 amino acids. Germline CDR1 reads SGHTA; CDR2 reads FQGNSA. V lost 5 bases and J 0 bases, leaving 8 bases between the germline ends. CDR3 sequence reads: CASSPALAKNIQYF. CDR3 bases: TGTGCCAGCAGCCCCGCCCTAGCCAAAAACATTCAGTACTTC. Looking up the rest from reference TRBV7-2 and TRBJ2-4 gives the full variable domain: GAGVSQSPSNKVTEKGKDVELRCDPISGHTALYWYRQSLGQGLEFLIYFQGNSAPDKSGLPSDRFSAERTGGSVSTLTIQRTQQEDSAVYLCASSPALAKNIQYFGAGTRLSVL.

This chain links TRBV10-1 with TRBJ2-1, with D perhaps matching TRBD1 (6 bases). The CDR3 is made up of 14 amino acids. Trimming shortened V by 3 bases and J by 9 bases, and 15 bases separated the two germline ends. In germline, CDR1 is WNHNN, CDR2 SYGVQD (reference sequence). DNA for the CDR3: TGCGCCAGCAGTGATGGGGGACAAAGGGGTGAGCAGTTCTTC. It translates to CASSDGGQRGEQFF.

The chain employs TRBV28 and TRBJ1-2; D gene ambiguous. In germline, CDR1 is MDHEN, CDR2 SYDVKM. The CDR3 runs to 12 residues. Deletions cut 8 bases from V and 0 bases from J, with 7 bases between. The CDR3 DNA is TGTGCCAGCTCAGTAGCTAACTATGGCTACACCTTC. Its translation is CASSVANYGYTF.

The chain joins TRBV6-5 to TRBJ1-4; 10 bases map to TRBD1. V was pared by 0 bases and J by 6 bases, with 1 base of the junction left unmatched. The germline V gene encodes CDR1 MNHEY and CDR2 SVGAGI. This CDR3 has 15 residues. The CDR3 sequence: CASSYSGTGDEKLFF. The DNA for the CDR3 is TGTGCCAGCAGTTACTCGGGGACAGGGGATGAAAAACTGTTTTTT.

Remarks on this clone: The junction departs from germline at one end; a sequencing error may be responsible. This chain connects TRBV20-1 to TRBJ1-2; the D is unclear. There are 11 residues in the CDR3. Germline CDR1 DFQATT, CDR2 SNEGSKA (reference sequence). The CDR3 loop reads CSARDTEVLAF. DNA for the CDR3: TGCAGTGCTAGAGATACGGAGGTGTTGGCCTTC.